This TCR beta chain was sequenced during a study of T-cell memory formation after mild COVID-19. This clonotype was observed many times. TCRdb fed the 5' RACE reads into MiXCR, producing one record per CDR3 protein. The repertoire holds fewer than 400,000 distinct CDR3 sequences, with roughly 15% as singletons. Sequencing was done on a sample of PBMCs or a T cell subset sorted from them (not recorded which). The clonotype was recovered from a man younger than 35 who had mild COVID-19 (a few samples of this study predate the infection). Cell type and time point are not known.

The CDR3 is CASRPAGGSTDTQYF. CDR3 coding DNA: TGCGCCAGCAGACCCGCCGGGGGAAGCACAGATACGCAGTATTTT. The chain carries TRBV5-1 and TRBJ2-3, with D possibly being TRBD2 (6 bases). Germline CDR1 reads SGHRS; CDR2 reads YFSETQ. The CDR3 has 15 residues. The V gene lost 5 bases and the J gene lost 0 bases, with 13 bases spanning the gap.